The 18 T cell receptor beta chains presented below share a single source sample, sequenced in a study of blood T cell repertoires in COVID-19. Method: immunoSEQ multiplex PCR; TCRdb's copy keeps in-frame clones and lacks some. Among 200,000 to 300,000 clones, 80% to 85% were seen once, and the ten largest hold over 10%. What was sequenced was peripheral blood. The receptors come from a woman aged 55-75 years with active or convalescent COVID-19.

The CDR3 DNA is TGCGCCAGCAGCGTAACCGGGACTAGCGTCGACGAGCAGTACTTC. This codes for CASSVTGTSVDEQYF. This chain joins TRBV5-1 and TRBJ2-7; 10 positions agree with TRBD2. The CDR3 has 15 residues. In germline, CDR1 is SGHRS, CDR2 YFSETQ. Trimming took 4 bases from V and 5 from J; bases not matched to a gene: 9.

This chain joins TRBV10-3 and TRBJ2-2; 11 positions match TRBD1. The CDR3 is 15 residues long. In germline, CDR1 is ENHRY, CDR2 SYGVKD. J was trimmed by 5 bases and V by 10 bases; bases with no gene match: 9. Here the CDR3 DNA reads TGTGCCACCTTGGACAGGGGGCTGGGTACCGGGGAGCTGTTTTTT. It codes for CATLDRGLGTGELFF.

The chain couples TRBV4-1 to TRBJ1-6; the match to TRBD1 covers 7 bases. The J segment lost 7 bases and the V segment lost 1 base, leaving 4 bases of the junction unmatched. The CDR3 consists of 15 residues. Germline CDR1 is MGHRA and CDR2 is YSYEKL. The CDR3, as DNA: TGCGCCAGCAGCCAAGGGGTACAGGGGAATTCACCCCTCCACTTT. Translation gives CASSQGVQGNSPLHF.

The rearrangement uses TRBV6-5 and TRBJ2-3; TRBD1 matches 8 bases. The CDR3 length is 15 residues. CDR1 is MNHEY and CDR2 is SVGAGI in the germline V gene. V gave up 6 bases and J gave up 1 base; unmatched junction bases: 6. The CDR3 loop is CASRRQGLGTDTQYF. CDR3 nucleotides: TGTGCCAGCAGGCGACAGGGGCTAGGCACAGATACGCAGTATTTT.

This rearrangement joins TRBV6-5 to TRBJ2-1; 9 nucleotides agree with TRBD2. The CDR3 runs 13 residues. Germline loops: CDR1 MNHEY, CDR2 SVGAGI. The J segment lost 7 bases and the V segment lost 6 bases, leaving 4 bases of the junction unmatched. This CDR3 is CASRGLAGNEQFF. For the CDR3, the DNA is TGTGCCAGCAGGGGACTAGCCGGGAATGAGCAGTTCTTC.

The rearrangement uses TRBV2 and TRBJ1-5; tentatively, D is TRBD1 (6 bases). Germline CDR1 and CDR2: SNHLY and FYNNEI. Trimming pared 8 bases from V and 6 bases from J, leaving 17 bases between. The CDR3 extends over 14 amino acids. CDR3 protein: CASLGAGRSQPQHF. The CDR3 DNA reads TGTGCCAGCCTGGGGGCAGGACGCAGTCAGCCCCAGCATTTT.

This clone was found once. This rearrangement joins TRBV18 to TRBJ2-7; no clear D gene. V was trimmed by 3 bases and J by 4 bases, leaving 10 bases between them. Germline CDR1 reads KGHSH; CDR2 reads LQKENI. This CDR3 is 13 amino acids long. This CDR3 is CASSPSLVYEQYF. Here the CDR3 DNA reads TGTGCCAGCTCACCTTCTCTTGTTTACGAGCAGTACTTC.

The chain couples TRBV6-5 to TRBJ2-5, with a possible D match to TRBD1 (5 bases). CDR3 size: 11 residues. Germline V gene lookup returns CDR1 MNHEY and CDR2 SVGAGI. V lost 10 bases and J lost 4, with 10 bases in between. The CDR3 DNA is TGTGCCACGACCCAGGGAGAGACCCAGTACTTC. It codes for CATTQGETQYF.

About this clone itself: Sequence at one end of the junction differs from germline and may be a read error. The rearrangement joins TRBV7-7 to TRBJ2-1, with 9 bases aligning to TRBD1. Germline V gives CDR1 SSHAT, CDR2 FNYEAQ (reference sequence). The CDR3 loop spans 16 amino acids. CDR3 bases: TGTGCTAGCAGCTTAGCCTCCGGGACAGGGTACAATGAGCAGTTCTTC. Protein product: CASSLASGTGYNEQFF.

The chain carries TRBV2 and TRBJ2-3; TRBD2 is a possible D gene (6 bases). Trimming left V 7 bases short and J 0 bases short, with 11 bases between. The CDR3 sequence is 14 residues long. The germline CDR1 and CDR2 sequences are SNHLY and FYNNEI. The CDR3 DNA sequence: TGTGCCAGCACCGGACTACGCAGCACAGATACGCAGTATTTT. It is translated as CASTGLRSTDTQYF.

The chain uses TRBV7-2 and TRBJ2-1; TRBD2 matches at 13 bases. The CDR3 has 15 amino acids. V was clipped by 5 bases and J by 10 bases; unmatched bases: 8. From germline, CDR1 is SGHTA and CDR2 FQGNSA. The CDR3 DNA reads TGTGCCAGCAGCACCACTAGCGGGGGGGCCCGGGAGCAGTTCTTC. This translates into CASSTTSGGAREQFF. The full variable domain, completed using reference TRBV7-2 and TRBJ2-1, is GAGVSQSPSNKVTEKGKDVELRCDPISGHTALYWYRQSLGQGLEFLIYFQGNSAPDKSGLPSDRFSAERTGGSVSTLTIQRTQQEDSAVYLCASSTTSGGAREQFFGPGTRLTVL.

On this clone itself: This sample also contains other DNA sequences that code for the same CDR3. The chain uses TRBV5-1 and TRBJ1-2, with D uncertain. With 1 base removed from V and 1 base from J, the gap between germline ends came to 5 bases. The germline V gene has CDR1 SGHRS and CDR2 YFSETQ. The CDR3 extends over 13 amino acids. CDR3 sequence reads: CASSLTVNYGYTF. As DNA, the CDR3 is TGCGCCAGCAGCTTGACGGTTAACTATGGCTACACCTTC.

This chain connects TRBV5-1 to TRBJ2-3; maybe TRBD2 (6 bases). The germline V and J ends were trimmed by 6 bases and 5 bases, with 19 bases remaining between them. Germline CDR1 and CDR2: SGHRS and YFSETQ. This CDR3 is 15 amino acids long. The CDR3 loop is CASTVLGGGEDTQYF. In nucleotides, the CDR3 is TGCGCCAGCACCGTCCTCGGGGGAGGAGAAGATACGCAGTATTTT.

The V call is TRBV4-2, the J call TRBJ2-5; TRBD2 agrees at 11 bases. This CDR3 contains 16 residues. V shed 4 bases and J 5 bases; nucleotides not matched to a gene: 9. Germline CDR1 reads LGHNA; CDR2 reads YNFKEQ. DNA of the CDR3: TGTGCCAGCAGCCTCGGCCCCCTAGCGGGGGGTGAGACCCAGTACTTC. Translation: CASSLGPLAGGETQYF.

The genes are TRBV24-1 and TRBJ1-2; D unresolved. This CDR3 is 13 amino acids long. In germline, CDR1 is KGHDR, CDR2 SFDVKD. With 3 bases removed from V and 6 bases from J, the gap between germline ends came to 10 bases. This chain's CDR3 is CATSDPGGHGYTF. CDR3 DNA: TGTGCCACCAGTGATCCGGGAGGGCATGGCTACACCTTC.

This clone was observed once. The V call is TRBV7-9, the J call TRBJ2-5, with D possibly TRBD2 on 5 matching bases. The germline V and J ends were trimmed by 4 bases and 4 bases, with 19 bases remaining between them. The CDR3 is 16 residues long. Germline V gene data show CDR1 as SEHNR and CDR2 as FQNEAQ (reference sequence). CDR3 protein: CASSSKGIGRGETQYF. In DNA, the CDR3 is TGTGCCAGCAGCTCCAAGGGCATAGGACGGGGAGAGACCCAGTACTTC.

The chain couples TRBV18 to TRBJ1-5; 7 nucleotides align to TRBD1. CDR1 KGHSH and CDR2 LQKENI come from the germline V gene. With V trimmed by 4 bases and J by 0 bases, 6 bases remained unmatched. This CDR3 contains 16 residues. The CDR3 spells CASSLQGPNSNQPQHF. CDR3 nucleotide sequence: TGTGCCAGCTCACTACAGGGGCCTAATAGCAATCAGCCCCAGCATTTT.

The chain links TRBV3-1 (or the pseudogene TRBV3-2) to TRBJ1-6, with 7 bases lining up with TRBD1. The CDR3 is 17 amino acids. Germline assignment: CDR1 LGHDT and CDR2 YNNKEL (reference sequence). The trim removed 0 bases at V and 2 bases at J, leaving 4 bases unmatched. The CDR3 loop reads CASSQEQGTAYNSPLHF. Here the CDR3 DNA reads TGTGCCAGCAGCCAAGAACAGGGGACCGCCTATAATTCACCCCTCCACTTT.